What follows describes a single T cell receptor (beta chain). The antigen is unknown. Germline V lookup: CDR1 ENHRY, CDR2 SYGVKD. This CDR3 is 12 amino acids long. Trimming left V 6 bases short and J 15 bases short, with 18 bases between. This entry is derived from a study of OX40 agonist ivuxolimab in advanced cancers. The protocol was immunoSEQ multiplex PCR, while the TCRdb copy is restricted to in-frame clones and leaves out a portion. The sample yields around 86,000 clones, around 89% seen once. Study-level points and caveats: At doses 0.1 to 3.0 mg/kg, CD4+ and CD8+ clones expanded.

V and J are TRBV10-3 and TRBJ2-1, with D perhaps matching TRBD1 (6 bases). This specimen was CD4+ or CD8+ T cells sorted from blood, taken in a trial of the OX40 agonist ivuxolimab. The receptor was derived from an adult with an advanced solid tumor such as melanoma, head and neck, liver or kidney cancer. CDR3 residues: CAISSSDSFAFF. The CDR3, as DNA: TGTGCCATCAGCTCGTCGGACAGTTTTGCGTTCTTC.